This TCR beta chain was recorded in a study of cytomegalovirus exposure and HLA in healthy donors. Points from the study as a whole: Specific recognition of CMV antigens was confirmed in vitro for three chains (all CMV-associated).

Trimming left V 8 bases short and J 2 bases short, with 12 bases between. This CDR3 is 13 amino acids long. Germline lookup yields CDR1 MNHNS and CDR2 SASEGT. 13 Jbeta primers and 60 Vbeta primers were used for the PCR. Data came from immunoSEQ multiplex PCR; TCRdb stores just in-frame clones and leaves some out. Of tens of thousands of clones detected, roughly two thirds appear once; the ten largest clones hold roughly 4.5%. As regards this clone: Antigen: not known.

This chain joins TRBV6-1 and TRBJ1-1; weak D call: TRBD1 (5 bases). The sequence was obtained from a man in his sixties in good health and CMV-seropositive. Sequenced input: PBMCs. In DNA, the CDR3 is TGTGCCAGCCCGGACAATTATAACACTGAAGCTTTCTTT. Its protein product is CASPDNYNTEAFF.